These T cell receptor beta chains were read from a single sample in a study of cytomegalovirus exposure and HLA in healthy donors. The protocol was immunoSEQ multiplex PCR, while the TCRdb copy is restricted to in-frame clones and leaves out a portion. Found here are about 140,000 clones, around 79% of them singletons; the top ten hold about 6.5%. The sequencing input was PBMCs. The receptor source for this set is a man aged 40-49 years in good health and CMV-seropositive. Each CDR3 is given with its conserved first and last residue. D genes are given only for firm matches. Where a row states a size, it is once, few, many or the class of an expanded clone; other rows omit it.

V,length,J,D,size,CDR3,DNA
TRBV19,15,TRBJ1-5,.,.,CASSIEDYSNQPQHF,TGTGCCAGTAGTATTGAGGATTATAGCAATCAGCCCCAGCATTTT
TRBV9,13,TRBJ2-7,TRBD2,few,CASSAGLAGEQYF,TGTGCCAGCAGCGCCGGACTAGCGGGGGAGCAGTACTTC
TRBV18,13,TRBJ2-5,TRBD1,.,CASSQGTGKTQYF,TGTGCCAGCTCGCAGGGGACAGGGAAGACCCAGTACTTC
TRBV15,15,TRBJ1-1,TRBD1,few,CATSGGQGWATEAFF,TGTGCCACCAGCGGAGGACAGGGGTGGGCCACTGAAGCTTTCTTT
TRBV6-1,11,TRBJ1-1,.,few,CASRGPTEAFF,TGTGCCAGCAGGGGCCCTACTGAAGCTTTCTTT
TRBV6-5,13,TRBJ1-1,.,.,CASRKSVNTEAFF,TGTGCCAGCAGAAAGAGTGTGAACACTGAAGCTTTCTTT
TRBV6-6,15,TRBJ2-7,TRBD1,.,CASSDRGQGLYEQYF,TGTGCCAGCAGTGATCGGGGACAGGGCCTCTACGAGCAGTACTTC
TRBV19,15,TRBJ1-5,.,.,CASSPTENSNQPQHF,TGTGCCAGTAGTCCAACAGAAAATAGCAATCAGCCCCAGCATTTT
TRBV5-4,12,TRBJ1-6,TRBD1,.,CASSSAGQGIAF,TGTGCCAGCAGCTCCGCGGGACAGGGCATCGCCTTT
TRBV10-3,14,TRBJ2-7,TRBD2,.,CAISGTSGIYEQYF,TGTGCCATCAGTGGAACTAGCGGGATATACGAGCAGTACTTC
TRBV7-3,13,TRBJ1-2,TRBD1,.,CASSLGQGRGYTF,TGTGCCAGCAGCTTGGGACAGGGGAGAGGCTACACCTTC
TRBV7-3,13,TRBJ2-1,.,.,CASSLIGANEQFF,TGTGCCAGCAGCTTAATTGGGGCCAATGAGCAGTTCTTC
TRBV13,14,TRBJ2-5,TRBD2,.,CASSFLAGQETQYF,TGTGCCAGCAGCTTCCTAGCGGGGCAAGAGACCCAGTACTTC
TRBV29-1,12,TRBJ1-2,.,.,CSAAGGNYGYTF,TGCAGCGCGGCGGGGGGCAACTATGGCTACACCTTC
TRBV7-2,16,TRBJ1-2,TRBD1,.,CASSSGTGGAGYGYTF,TGTGCCAGCAGCTCAGGGACAGGGGGCGCTGGATATGGCTACACCTTC
TRBV2,12,TRBJ1-1,.,.,CASSRANTEAFF,TGTGCCAGCAGTAGAGCGAACACTGAAGCTTTCTTT
TRBV2,17,TRBJ2-2,TRBD2,few,CASTRGLAGGGTGELFF,TGTGCCAGCACCCGGGGACTAGCGGGAGGAGGGACCGGGGAGCTGTTTTTT
TRBV28,14,TRBJ2-3,TRBD1,.,CASTPEGGRDTQYF,TGTGCCAGCACCCCAGAAGGGGGCAGGGATACGCAGTATTTT
TRBV7-9,13,TRBJ2-7,TRBD1,.,CASSYDRDGEQYF,TGTGCCAGCAGCTACGACAGGGACGGCGAGCAGTACTTC